The 30 T cell receptor beta chains presented below share a single source sample, sequenced in a study of blood T cell repertoires in COVID-19. Assay used: immunoSEQ multiplex PCR; TCRdb lists only in-frame clones, some missing. The sample has 100,000 to 140,000 clones, around 83% seen once. Specimen: peripheral blood. The source of these receptors is a man between 65 and 79 years old with acute or convalescent COVID-19.

This chain connects TRBV6-5 to TRBJ2-7; TRBD1 agrees at 11 bases. The germline CDR1 and CDR2 sequences are MNHEY and SVGAGI. Trimming cost V 2 bases and J 6 bases; bases outside gene matches: 0. The CDR3 consists of 13 residues. This CDR3 is CASSYGTGGEQYF. DNA of the CDR3: TGTGCCAGCAGTTACGGGACAGGGGGCGAGCAGTACTTC.

CDR3 residues: CTSSQDSGGRLYNEQFF. CDR3 coding DNA: TGCACCAGCAGCCAAGATAGCGGGGGGAGGCTCTACAATGAGCAGTTCTTC. This chain connects TRBV1 to TRBJ2-1; the table assigns TRBD2, which was not confirmed against the DNA. TRBV1 is labeled a pseudogene. CDR3 size: 17 residues.

The chain joins TRBV6-5 to TRBJ2-7, with D unresolved. Germline V gives CDR1 MNHEY, CDR2 SVGAGI. The V end lost 4 bases, the J end lost 0 bases, and 4 bases lay between the germline ends. The CDR3 loop spans 12 amino acids. Here the CDR3 reads CASSSRSYEQYF. The CDR3 region has the DNA TGTGCCAGCAGTTCCCGCTCCTACGAGCAGTACTTC.

About this clone: Within the sample, other DNA sequences also encode this same CDR3. The chain employs TRBV12-3 or TRBV12-4 and TRBJ1-2, with D uncertain. Between the trimmed V and J ends, which lost 6 bases and 3 bases, there was a span of 8 bases. The length of the CDR3 is 12 residues. The CDR3 protein is CASSPRDYGYTF. The CDR3 DNA sequence: TGTGCCAGCAGCCCTCGAGACTATGGCTACACCTTC.

The V and J genes are TRBV3-1 (or the pseudogene TRBV3-2) and TRBJ2-5, with TRBD2 matching over 9 bases. This CDR3 spans 16 amino acids. V lost 0 bases and J lost 5; bases outside the gene matches: 7. The germline V gene has CDR1 LGHDT and CDR2 YNNKEL (reference sequence). CDR3 protein: CASSQDEGAGGETQYF. In nucleotides, the CDR3 is TGTGCCAGCAGCCAAGATGAGGGGGCGGGAGGGGAGACCCAGTACTTC.

The chain carries TRBV4-2 and TRBJ2-1, with D unresolved. The germline V and J ends were trimmed by 0 bases and 9 bases, with 3 bases remaining between them. Looked up from germline, CDR1 is LGHNA and CDR2 is YNFKEQ. This CDR3 spans 11 amino acids. The CDR3 bases are TGTGCCAGCAGCCAAGACAGTGAGCAGTTCTTC. Protein product: CASSQDSEQFF.

V usage is TRBV6-4 and J usage is TRBJ1-6; no clear D. Trimming took 6 bases from V and 5 from J, leaving 14 bases between them. The CDR3 totals 15 residues. Germline values: CDR1 MRHNA, CDR2 SNTAGT. The CDR3 nucleotides read TGTGCCAGCAGGAATACTAACCTTAATAATTCACCCCTCCACTTT. Protein product: CASRNTNLNNSPLHF.

The rearrangement joins TRBV24-1 to TRBJ2-4; tentatively, D is TRBD1 (5 bases). CDR1 KGHDR and CDR2 SFDVKD come from the germline V gene. Trimming removed 8 bases from V and 4 bases from J, with 11 bases in between. The CDR3 has 13 amino acids. The CDR3 is CATKTGGKNIQYF. The CDR3 DNA follows: TGTGCCACCAAAACAGGTGGGAAAAACATTCAGTACTTC.

V gene TRBV2 combines with J gene TRBJ2-7, with 9 bases fitting TRBD1. Germline CDR1 is SNHLY and CDR2 is FYNNEI. V was clipped by 0 bases and J by 3 bases; unmatched bases: 3. CDR3 size: 15 residues. In nucleotides, the CDR3 is TGTGCCAGCAGTGAAGCTTCGGGACAGGGCTACGAGCAGTACTTC. Amino acid sequence: CASSEASGQGYEQYF.

The chain employs TRBV19 and TRBJ2-6; 7 bases are shared with TRBD2. This CDR3 is built from 17 residues. Germline V gene lookup returns CDR1 LNHDA and CDR2 SQIVND (reference sequence). J gave up 0 bases and V 5 bases, and 7 bases lay outside the gene matches. The CDR3 DNA is TGTGCCAGTAGTTTTGGAAGCGGGGTCTCTGGGGCCAACGTCCTGACTTTC. Its protein is CASSFGSGVSGANVLTF.

This clone was seen a handful of times. The CDR3 reads CASSRPESGVTGELFF. CDR3 nucleotides: TGTGCCAGCAGCCGGCCGGAATCAGGGGTCACCGGGGAGCTGTTTTTT. The chain recombines TRBV5-6 with TRBJ2-2, with TRBD1 as a possible D gene (6 bases). The CDR3 sequence is 16 residues long. The V gene lost 4 bases and the J gene lost 4 bases, with 17 bases spanning the gap. Per germline, CDR1 SGHDT and CDR2 YYEEEE.

The chain combines TRBV2 with TRBJ2-2; a weak D match, TRBD1 (6 bases). Deletions cut 6 bases from V and 3 bases from J, with 8 bases between. CDR3 size: 13 residues. The V gene's germline CDR1 is SNHLY and CDR2 FYNNEI. CDR3 sequence reads: CASRQGYTGELFF. In DNA form, the CDR3 reads TGTGCCAGCAGACAGGGTTACACCGGGGAGCTGTTTTTT.

The chain couples TRBV3-1 (or the pseudogene TRBV3-2) to TRBJ2-1, with 10 nucleotides matching TRBD1. The germline V gene encodes CDR1 LGHDT and CDR2 YNNKEL (reference sequence). With V trimmed by 3 bases and J by 4 bases, 0 bases remained unmatched. The CDR3 has 14 amino acids. The CDR3 here is CASSQGQGYNEQFF. Written as DNA, the CDR3 is TGTGCCAGCAGCCAGGGACAGGGGTACAATGAGCAGTTCTTC.

The genes are TRBV7-9 and TRBJ1-4; weak D call: TRBD1 (6 bases). Germline lookup yields CDR1 SEHNR and CDR2 FQNEAQ (reference sequence). Trimming shortened V by 4 bases and J by 0 bases, and 12 bases separated the two germline ends. The CDR3 has 16 residues. The CDR3 spells CASSSPRTATNEKLFF. CDR3 sequence (DNA): TGTGCCAGCAGCTCCCCGCGGACAGCAACTAATGAAAAACTGTTTTTT.

The chain uses TRBV7-2 and TRBJ2-7; 7 positions match TRBD2. V shed 3 bases and J 1 base; nucleotides not matched to a gene: 9. CDR1 is SGHTA, CDR2 FQGNSA, per germline. The CDR3 runs 16 residues. In nucleotides, the CDR3 is TGTGCCAGCAGCTTGGGGGTAGTAGCGGGTTCCTACGAGCAGTACTTC. Protein: CASSLGVVAGSYEQYF.

The chain joins TRBV4-3 to TRBJ2-4; D gene uncertain. Trimming shortened V by 1 base and J by 3 bases, and 4 bases separated the two germline ends. The CDR3 runs to 13 residues. Germline V gene lookup returns CDR1 LGHNA and CDR2 YSLEER. As DNA, the CDR3 is TGCGCCAGCAGCCAAGGACACAAAAACATTCAGTACTTC. Protein sequence: CASSQGHKNIQYF.

Concerning this clone: The sample holds other DNA sequences that translate to the same CDR3. The CDR3 loop is CASSLGQDTDTQYF. CDR3 coding DNA: TGCGCCAGCAGCCTGGGACAGGACACAGATACGCAGTATTTT. The chain is built from TRBV5-1 and TRBJ2-3; 8 bases are shared with TRBD1. Germline-derived CDR1 and CDR2 are SGHRS and YFSETQ. J gave up 2 bases and V 4 bases, and 3 bases lay outside the gene matches. This CDR3 has 14 amino acids.

As regards this clone: Sequence at one end of the junction differs from germline and may be a read error. V usage is TRBV7-8 and J usage is TRBJ2-4, with 11 bases lining up with TRBD1. The germline CDR1 and CDR2 sequences are SGHVS and FQNEAQ. The length of the CDR3 is 14 residues. The CDR3 DNA reads TGTGCCAGCAGTTTAGGACAGGGGGCAGACATTCAGTACTTC. This gives the protein CASSLGQGADIQYF. Looking up the rest from reference TRBV7-8 and TRBJ2-4 gives the full variable domain: GAGVSQSPRYKVAKRGQDVALRCDPISGHVSLFWYQQALGQGPEFLTYFQNEAQLDKSGLPSDRFFAERPEGSVSTLKIQRTQQEDSAVYLCASSLGQGADIQYFGAGTRLSVL.

The rearrangement links TRBV4-1 to TRBJ1-2; tentatively, D is TRBD1 (5 bases). The CDR3 has 15 amino acids. Germline lookup yields CDR1 MGHRA and CDR2 YSYEKL. V was shortened by 0 bases and J by 4 bases, with 12 bases between the two germline ends. CDR3 region: CASSQDADKTYGYTF. The CDR3 region has the DNA TGCGCCAGCAGCCAAGATGCGGACAAAACCTATGGCTACACCTTC.

This chain uses TRBV21-1 with TRBJ2-7; TRBD2 is the table's D call and was not checked against the DNA. TRBV21-1 is marked as a pseudogene. The CDR3 covers 16 residues. The CDR3 DNA is TGTGCCAGCAGCTCCCAAGCGCGACGGGTTGTCTACGAGCAGTACTTC. This sequence encodes CASSSQARRVVYEQYF.

In this sample, this clone turned up a few times. The chain carries TRBV4-1 and TRBJ2-1; the match to TRBD2 covers 9 bases. The CDR3 has 18 amino acids. Per germline, CDR1 MGHRA and CDR2 YSYEKL. V shed 0 bases, J shed 8 bases, and the junction held 14 bases outside the gene matches. The CDR3 bases are TGCGCCAGCAGCCAAGATCAGATCTCGGGACTAGCTAGCCATGAGCAGTTCTTC. Translating gives CASSQDQISGLASHEQFF.

The rearrangement links TRBV13 to TRBJ2-7; TRBD2 matches 7 bases. Germline assignment: CDR1 PRHDT and CDR2 FYEKMQ (reference sequence). With 5 bases clipped from V and 2 bases from J, the junction kept 12 bases outside the gene matches. The CDR3 loop spans 16 amino acids. CDR3 nucleotides: TGTGCCAGCAGCCTCGGGGCAGGGACTAAAACCTACGAGCAGTACTTC. Amino acid sequence: CASSLGAGTKTYEQYF.

This sequence joins TRBV5-1 and TRBJ2-7; TRBD2 agrees at 10 bases. The length of the CDR3 is 15 residues. From germline, CDR1 is SGHRS and CDR2 YFSETQ. The V segment lost 4 bases and the J segment 1 base; nucleotides outside the gene matches: 5. The CDR3 region is CASSLNSGGSYEQYF. CDR3 bases: TGCGCCAGCAGCCTCAATAGCGGGGGGTCCTACGAGCAGTACTTC.

J is TRBJ2-5 and V is TRBV5-1, with 9 bases matching TRBD2. The germline CDR1 and CDR2 sequences are SGHRS and YFSETQ. The CDR3 consists of 16 residues. V lost 0 bases and J lost 5; bases outside the gene matches: 8. This CDR3 reads CASSLVRGGAEETQYF. CDR3 in DNA: TGCGCCAGCAGCTTGGTACGCGGGGGGGCGGAGGAGACCCAGTACTTC.

The chain has TRBV10-3 and TRBJ1-3; TRBD1 aligns across 9 bases. Trimming took 4 bases from V and 8 from J; bases not matched to a gene: 6. This CDR3 region has 14 residues. Looked up from germline, CDR1 is ENHRY and CDR2 is SYGVKD. The CDR3, as DNA: TGTGCCATCAGTGGGGGGACAGGGACGGACACCATATATTTT. It is translated as CAISGGTGTDTIYF.

CDR3 sequence reads: CASSYSFWQGERETQYF. CDR3 DNA sequence: TGTGCCAGCAGTTACTCGTTTTGGCAGGGGGAGAGAGAGACCCAGTACTTC. The chain recombines TRBV6-2 or TRBV6-3 with TRBJ2-5; 7 bases fit TRBD1. After removal of 0 bases from V and 4 bases from J, the junction contained 11 bases not matched to a gene. The CDR3 runs 17 residues. CDR1 is MNHEY and CDR2 is SVGEGT in the germline V gene.

The chain carries TRBV5-5 and TRBJ1-2; D perhaps matches TRBD1 (6 bases). CDR1 SGHKS and CDR2 YYEKEE come from the germline V gene (reference sequence). The CDR3 length is 13 residues. The V end was cut by 1 base, the J end by 8 bases, with 12 bases between. CDR3: CASSLLGDRGYTF. The CDR3 DNA reads TGTGCCAGCAGCTTGTTAGGAGACAGGGGCTACACCTTC.

This clone was picked up one time. The chain carries TRBV18 and TRBJ1-1, with 10 bases that match TRBD1. J was trimmed by 1 base and V by 2 bases; bases with no gene match: 4. CDR1 and CDR2 from the germline V gene are KGHSH and LQKENI. The CDR3 is 16 amino acids. The CDR3 DNA reads TGTGCCAGCTCACCAAGGGGACAGGGGACGAACACTGAAGCTTTCTTT. Translating it yields CASSPRGQGTNTEAFF.

Details on this clone: The same CDR3 can be traced to other DNA sequences in this sample. The chain carries TRBV6-5 and TRBJ1-2; a weak D match, TRBD1 (5 bases). Trimming removed 5 bases at V and 5 bases at J, with 9 bases between. Germline CDR1 MNHEY, CDR2 SVGAGI. This CDR3 spans 12 amino acids. The CDR3 DNA reads as TGTGCCAGCAGTACCGGGGGTTATGGCTACACCTTC. The encoded protein is CASSTGGYGYTF.

This CDR3 reads CASGLVSGGHYNEQFF. The CDR3 nucleotides read TGTGCTAGTGGTTTGGTTAGCGGGGGGCACTACAATGAGCAGTTCTTC. The genes are TRBV12-5 and TRBJ2-1; TRBD2 agrees at 10 bases. The germline gives CDR1 LGHNT, CDR2 FRNRAP. After removal of 0 bases from V and 3 bases from J, the junction contained 2 bases not matched to a gene. The CDR3 loop spans 16 amino acids.